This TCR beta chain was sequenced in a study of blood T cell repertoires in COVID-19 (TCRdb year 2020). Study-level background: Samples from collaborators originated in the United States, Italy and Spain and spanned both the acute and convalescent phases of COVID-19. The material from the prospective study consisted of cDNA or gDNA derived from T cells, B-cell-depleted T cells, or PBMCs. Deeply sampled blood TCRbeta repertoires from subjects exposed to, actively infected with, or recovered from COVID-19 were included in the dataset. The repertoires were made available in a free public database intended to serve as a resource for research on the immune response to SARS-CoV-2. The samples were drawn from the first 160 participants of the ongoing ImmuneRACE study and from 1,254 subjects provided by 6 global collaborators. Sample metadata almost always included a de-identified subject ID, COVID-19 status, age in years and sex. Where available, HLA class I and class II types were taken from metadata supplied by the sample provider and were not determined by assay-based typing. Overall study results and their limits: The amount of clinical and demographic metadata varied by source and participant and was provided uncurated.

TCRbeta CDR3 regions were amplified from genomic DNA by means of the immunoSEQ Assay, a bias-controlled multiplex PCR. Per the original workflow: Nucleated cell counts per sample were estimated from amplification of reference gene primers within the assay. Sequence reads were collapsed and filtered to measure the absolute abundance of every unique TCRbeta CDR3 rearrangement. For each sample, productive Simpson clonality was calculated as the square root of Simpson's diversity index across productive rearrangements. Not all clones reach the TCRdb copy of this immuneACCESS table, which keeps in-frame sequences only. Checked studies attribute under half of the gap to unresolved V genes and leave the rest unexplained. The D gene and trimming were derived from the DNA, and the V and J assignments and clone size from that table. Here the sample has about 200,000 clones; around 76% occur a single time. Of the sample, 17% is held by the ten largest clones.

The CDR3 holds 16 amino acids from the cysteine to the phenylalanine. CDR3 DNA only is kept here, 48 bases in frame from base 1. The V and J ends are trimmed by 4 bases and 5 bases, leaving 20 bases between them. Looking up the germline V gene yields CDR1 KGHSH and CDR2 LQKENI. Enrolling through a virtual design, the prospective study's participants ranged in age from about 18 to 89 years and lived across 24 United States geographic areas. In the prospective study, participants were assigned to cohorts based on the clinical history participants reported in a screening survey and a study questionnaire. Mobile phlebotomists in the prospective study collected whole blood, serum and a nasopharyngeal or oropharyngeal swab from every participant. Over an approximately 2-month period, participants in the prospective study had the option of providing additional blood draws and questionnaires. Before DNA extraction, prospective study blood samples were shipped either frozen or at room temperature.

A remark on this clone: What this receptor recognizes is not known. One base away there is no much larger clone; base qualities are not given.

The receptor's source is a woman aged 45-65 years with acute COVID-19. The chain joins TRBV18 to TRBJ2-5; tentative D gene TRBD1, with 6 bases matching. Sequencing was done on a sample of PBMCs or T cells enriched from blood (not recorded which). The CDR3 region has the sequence CASSLYAPGRGETQYF. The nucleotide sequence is TGTGCCAGCTCACTTTATGCTCCGGGAAGGGGGGAGACCCAGTACTTC.